This is a list of T cell receptor beta chains from one sample in a study of cytomegalovirus exposure and HLA in healthy donors. Repertoires were generated with immunoSEQ multiplex PCR, while TCRdb's copy carries only in-frame clones and drops some. The sample has 50,000 to 80,000 clones, under 85% seen once. Specimen: PBMCs. The source of these receptors is a male donor in good health and CMV-seropositive. Each CDR3 is given with its conserved first and last residue. The D gene is left open where the match is weak.

v_call d_call cdr3_length cdr3_aa
TRBV27 - 15 CASRDRSPGTDTQYF
TRBV18 - 13 CASSGGGNQPQHF
TRBV6-5 TRBD1 14 CASSRDRNNSPLHF
TRBV11-1 TRBD2 17 CASSLESGDGGIYEQYF
TRBV6-1 TRBD2 14 CASAGLAGQETQYF
TRBV14 TRBD2 15 CASSQDREGTDTQYF
TRBV18 - 14 CASSPADRGDGYTF
TRBV6-6 - 12 CASSSRGNTIYF
TRBV12-1 - 16 CASSLRHKVDDTEAFF
TRBV28 - 17 CASSLGGSGRAYYEQYF
TRBV7-3 TRBD1 18 CASSLNPLRTGGGNTIYF
TRBV4-1 - 16 CASSQSPGLGGQPQHF
TRBV5-6 - 17 CASSLIQDGLMAEKLFF
TRBV12-1 - 17 CASSEPGTSDYDYEQYF
TRBV4-1 TRBD1 20 CASSQEGILAGGGGSDTQYF
TRBV5-1 - 15 CASSLGLGAGNEQFF
TRBV9 - 11 CASGAYNEQFF
TRBV7-2 - 13 CASSKTDSYEQYF
TRBV27 - 12 CASSIWPDTQYF
TRBV19 - 16 CASSIGSLGGAYEQYF
TRBV9 TRBD1 15 CASSAWTGVGEKLFF
TRBV7-6 - 13 CASSLRGGYGYTF
TRBV7-9 - 15 CASSFPRGAAGELFF
TRBV6-1 TRBD1 17 CASNEPPGQSLNSPLHF
TRBV6-5 - 14 CASSYSRGAAEQYF